The 15 T cell receptor beta chains below all came from one sample that was sequenced in a study of human T cells and chemical hapten exposure. The time point: patch test 3, about 24 weeks after DPC sensitization. Documented treatment: therapeutic diphenylcyclopropenone sensitization with weekly scalp DPC. TCRdb re-called the RACE reads through MiXCR, storing one row per CDR3 protein. The sample has 50,000 to 70,000 distinct CDR3 sequences, approximately 13% seen once. This sample comprised whole blood, obtained in connection with sensitization to the hapten diphenylcyclopropenone (DPC). The receptors were gathered from a man aged 25 to 40 with alopecia areata. Some clones in this sample may be carry-over from other donors' samples.

Note on this clonotype: This could be a read error, since a much larger clone is one nucleotide away. The rearrangement uses TRBV5-1 and TRBJ2-7; TRBD1 might be the D (7 bases). Looked up from germline, CDR1 is SGHRS and CDR2 is YFSETQ. CDR3 size: 14 residues. The DNA of the CDR3 is TGCGCCAGCAGCTCCCAGGGGGGTTCCTTCGAGCAGTACTTC. This sequence encodes CASSSQGGSFEQYF.

This clonotype has just a few counts. In nucleotides, the CDR3 is TGTGCCAGTGGACAGGGGAACACTGAAGCTTTCTTT. The encoded protein is CASGQGNTEAFF. The chain uses TRBV10-3 and TRBJ1-1, with 8 bases lining up with TRBD1. Germline values: CDR1 ENHRY, CDR2 SYGVKD. This CDR3 has 12 residues. The ends lost 10 bases at V and 1 base at J; junction bases unmatched: 2.

This clonotype was counted at least ten times. V usage is TRBV9 and J usage is TRBJ1-3; D possibly corresponds to TRBD1 (6 bases). The V gene lost 0 bases and the J gene lost 0 bases, with 22 bases spanning the gap. Germline V gives CDR1 SGDLS, CDR2 YYNGEE. The CDR3 length is 20 residues. For the CDR3, the DNA is TGTGCCAGCAGCGTAGACCCTCAAGATCTGAAGGGGGACTCTGGAAACACCATATATTTT. As protein: CASSVDPQDLKGDSGNTIYF.

Note on this clonotype: This could be a read error, since a much larger clone is one nucleotide away. The genes are TRBV6-5 and TRBJ2-3, with 9 bases identical to TRBD1. Germline-derived CDR1 and CDR2 are MNHEY and SVGAGI. CDR3 length: 14 amino acids. The CDR3 region has the DNA TGTGCCAACAGTACCGGACAGGGGACAGATACGCAGTATTTT. Its translation is CANSTGQGTDTQYF.

The chain links TRBV7-3 to TRBJ2-4, with unresolved D. CDR3 length equals 13 residues. The germline gives CDR1 SGHTA, CDR2 FQGTGA. V gave up 4 bases and J gave up 4 bases, with 8 bases separating them. The CDR3 loop is CASSSDTKNIQYF. The DNA of the CDR3 is TGTGCCAGCAGCTCAGACACAAAAAACATTCAGTACTTC.

The genes are TRBV7-2 and TRBJ1-1; unclear D gene. V lost 1 base to trimming and J lost 3 bases, with 9 bases between them. Germline V lookup: CDR1 SGHTA, CDR2 FQGNSA. The CDR3 contains 14 residues. The CDR3 DNA is TGTGCCAGCAGCTTAGAGGCAGGCTACACTGAAGCTTTCTTT. Encoded protein: CASSLEAGYTEAFF. Based on the CDR3 plus reference TRBV7-2 and TRBJ1-1, the full variable domain is GAGVSQSPSNKVTEKGKDVELRCDPISGHTALYWYRQSLGQGLEFLIYFQGNSAPDKSGLPSDRFSAERTGGSVSTLTIQRTQQEDSAVYLCASSLEAGYTEAFFGQGTRLTVV.

This clonotype was seen ten or more times. This chain links TRBV29-1 with TRBJ2-3; D may be TRBD1 (5 bases). V was pared by 6 bases and J by 0 bases, with 7 bases between. This CDR3 has 12 amino acids. CDR1 is SQVTM, CDR2 ANQGSEA, per germline. The DNA for the CDR3 is TGCAGCGTGGGGCACAGCACAGATACGCAGTATTTT. Its protein product is CSVGHSTDTQYF.

At least ten counts were recorded for this clonotype. V gene TRBV27 combines with J gene TRBJ1-2, with D uncertain. The CDR3 loop spans 14 amino acids. Germline loops: CDR1 MNHEY, CDR2 SMNVEV (reference sequence). With 6 bases removed from V and 0 bases from J, the gap between germline ends came to 11 bases. The CDR3 region is CASRGVTPNYGYTF. In DNA, the CDR3 is TGTGCCAGCAGAGGTGTAACCCCTAACTATGGCTACACCTTC.

This clonotype was counted a few times. The genes are TRBV7-8 and TRBJ2-7, with 15 bases that match TRBD2. Unmatched junction bases numbered 8, after V lost 4 bases and J lost 1 base. Germline V CDR1 and CDR2: SGHVS, FQNEAQ. The CDR3 consists of 18 residues. Here the CDR3 reads CASSSGLAGGRMSYEQYF. The CDR3 coding sequence is TGTGCCAGCAGCTCGGGACTAGCGGGGGGCCGTATGTCCTACGAGCAGTACTTC.

The chain has TRBV7-9 and TRBJ2-1; 11 bases agree with TRBD1. Germline-derived CDR1 and CDR2 are SEHNR and FQNEAQ (reference sequence). This CDR3 is built from 15 residues. V lost 3 bases and J lost 3; bases outside the gene matches: 1. The CDR3 DNA reads TGTGCCAGCAGCTTCGGGACAGGGGGCTACAATGAGCAGTTCTTC. Translating gives CASSFGTGGYNEQFF.

In this sample, this clonotype turned up a few times. This chain uses TRBV7-2 with TRBJ1-5; no clear D. Germline CDR1 and CDR2: SGHTA and FQGNSA. This CDR3 has 15 amino acids. V lost 1 base and J 0 bases, leaving 7 bases between the germline ends. CDR3 protein: CASSLVGGSNQPQHF. The CDR3 DNA reads as TGTGCCAGCAGCTTAGTGGGCGGTAGCAATCAGCCCCAGCATTTT.

This chain joins TRBV6-2 or TRBV6-3 and TRBJ2-7, with 9 nucleotides matching TRBD1. This CDR3 is 14 amino acids long. V shed 4 bases, J shed 5 bases, and the junction held 6 bases outside the gene matches. Germline values: CDR1 MNHEY, CDR2 SVGEGT. CDR3 bases: TGTGCCAGCAGTTCCCCGGGACAGGGTAACGAGCAGTACTTC. Residues: CASSSPGQGNEQYF.

This clonotype was observed at least ten times. The V call is TRBV24-1, the J call TRBJ2-1, with D possibly called TRBD1 or TRBD2 (5 bases each). Germline V lookup: CDR1 KGHDR, CDR2 SFDVKD. The CDR3 sequence is 16 residues long. Trimming removed 2 bases at V and 6 bases at J, with 16 bases between. This CDR3 is CATSDWDGWGVNEQFF. CDR3 DNA: TGTGCCACCAGTGATTGGGACGGGTGGGGAGTCAATGAGCAGTTCTTC.

This chain links TRBV12-3 or TRBV12-4 with TRBJ2-7, with a possible D match to TRBD1 (6 bases). The CDR3 extends over 13 amino acids. V lost 4 bases and J 6 bases, leaving 13 bases between the germline ends. CDR3 DNA sequence: TGTGCCAGCAGTTCGCTTGGGGGCGGCGAGCAGTACTTC. The encoded protein is CASSSLGGGEQYF.

At least ten counts were recorded for this clonotype. This chain links TRBV5-1 with TRBJ1-2; D is undetermined. The CDR3 has 13 amino acids. V lost 0 bases and J lost 4, with 7 bases in between. CDR1 is SGHRS and CDR2 is YFSETQ in the germline V gene. CDR3 residues: CASSLGQSYGYTF. The DNA of the CDR3 is TGCGCCAGCAGCTTGGGGCAGTCCTATGGCTACACCTTC. Complete variable domain (other parts from reference TRBV5-1 and TRBJ1-2): KAGVTQTPRYLIKTRGQQVTLSCSPISGHRSVSWYQQTPGQGLQFLFEYFSETQRNKGNFPGRFSGRQFSNSRSEMNVSTLELGDSALYLCASSLGQSYGYTFGSGTRLTVV.